This TCR beta chain was sequenced for a study of blood T cells in healthy people across ages. Points from the study as a whole: Both naive CD4+ cell counts and diversity were greater in long-lived donors than in aged donors. Getting older went along with TCR beta diversity per million T cells dropping roughly linearly. The unsorted PBMCs prevented any conclusive comparison of naive versus antigen-experienced cells.

Using a J-beta primer mix together with a sample-barcoded 5' primer, a second PCR was run for roughly 6 to 11 cycles. Each cDNA molecule was tagged by a template-switch adaptor that had 12 random nucleotides. TCRdb analysed the 5' RACE reads with MiXCR anew, one entry per CDR3 protein. The sample consists of more than 1.4 million distinct CDR3 sequences, 35% to 45% of them appearing once. At least ten counts were recorded for this clonotype. Its antigen is unidentified. This CDR3 contains 13 residues. CDR1 ENHRY and CDR2 SYGVKD come from the germline V gene. V shed 2 bases and J shed 1 base, with 4 bases lying between them.

The receptor was isolated from a woman between 18 and 30 years old in good health. The chain joins TRBV10-3 to TRBJ2-3; D is undetermined. Sample: blood. This CDR3 reads CAISERGTDTQYF. CDR3 sequence (DNA): TGTGCCATCAGTGAGAGGGGCACAGATACGCAGTATTTT.